The clone carrying this T cell receptor beta chain was seen only a few times. Its antigen remains unknown. RNA transcripts yielded amplified TCR beta CDR3 regions. An initial round of RT-PCR targeting the TCR CDR3 relied on the HTBI primer set. One entry per CDR3 protein, called by TCRdb with MiXCR from the multiplex PCR reads. This repertoire shows over 400,000 distinct CDR3 sequences, roughly 23% found once; its top ten account for about half. The sample comes from a study of T cells in Graves' hyperthyroidism and ophthalmopathy. Germline V CDR1 and CDR2: DFQATT, SNEGSKA (reference sequence). The CDR3 runs 15 residues. V was clipped by 1 base and J by 5 bases; unmatched bases: 9. The study, taken as a whole, reports: Ophthalmopathy prediction by the model preceded onset by a median approximately six months. Blood held most thyroid clonotypes expanded above 0.001 frequency.

The receptor comes from a woman in her sixties or seventies with Graves' ophthalmopathy. The V gene is TRBV20-1, the J gene TRBJ2-7; 9 nucleotides match TRBD2. The sequencing sample was made of blood. The CDR3 region has the DNA TGCAGTGCTAGAGCGTACGGGACTAGCTTCCACGAGCAGTACTTC. Protein: CSARAYGTSFHEQYF.